A single TCR beta chain is shown here with its context. This sample is drawn from a study of blood T cell repertoires in COVID-19. The assay was immunoSEQ multiplex PCR, and TCRdb's table has in-frame clones only and misses some. The sample has around 200,000 clones; under 85% are singletons. The J segment lost 4 bases and the V segment lost 12 bases, leaving 11 bases of the junction unmatched. CDR1 is KGHDR, CDR2 SFDVKD, per germline. This CDR3 is built from 14 residues. V and J are TRBV24-1 and TRBJ1-5; TRBD1 agrees at 7 bases. This sequence was found in a woman of 80 years or more with acute or convalescent COVID-19. Sequencing input: peripheral blood. In DNA form, the CDR3 reads TGTGCCTCAGGGGCCACAGGGGAGAATCAGCCCCAGCATTTT. Translation gives CASGATGENQPQHF.